The clone carrying this T cell receptor (beta chain) came up once. Its target is unknown. This sample is part of a study of cytotoxic CD8 clonotypes in ibrutinib-treated CLL. Deep sequencing aimed at 1 in 200,000 to 1 in 1 million T cells' resolution. The data were produced by immunoSEQ multiplex PCR, yet TCRdb's version contains in-frame clones alone and is incomplete. Among about 250,000 clones listed, 60% to 75% were seen once. Study-level findings and limits: A rise in clonality was seen at ibrutinib response, and a fall back toward baseline was seen at progression.

V was pared by 7 bases and J by 5 bases, with 14 bases between. The CDR3 extends over 13 amino acids. Germline assignment: CDR1 MNHNS and CDR2 SASEGT. The J gene is TRBJ1-2, the V gene TRBV6-1; D is uncertain. This TCR derives from a human donor with chronic lymphocytic leukemia. The material sequenced was PBMCs, taken after 24 months of ibrutinib treatment. Written as DNA, the CDR3 is TGTGCCAGCATGGGAATATGGGGATATGGCTACACCTTC. Protein sequence: CASMGIWGYGYTF.